The rows below give T cell receptor beta chains drawn from one sample of a study of CD8 T cells in ankylosing spondylitis. TCRdb processed the 5' RACE reads anew with MiXCR; each CDR3 protein has one entry. This table holds fewer than 250,000 distinct CDR3 sequences, roughly a tenth found once. The sequenced material came from blood, either unsorted or a sorted T cell fraction (not recorded which). The receptors shown here come from a male donor with ankylosing spondylitis or in good health (not recorded which). Both conserved end residues are part of each CDR3. Fields, in order: CDR3 length, J gene, V gene, CDR3 protein.

>14|TRBJ1-6|TRBV19
CASTHAGFNSPLHF
>15|TRBJ1-5|TRBV5-1
CASSAQDPSNQPQHF
>17|TRBJ1-2|TRBV5-5
CASSLDQMVWGNYGYTF
>14|TRBJ1-2|TRBV28
CASGLTGLDRGYTF
>15|TRBJ2-2|TRBV24-1
CATSDSRRQTGELFF
>15|TRBJ2-1|TRBV5-1
CASSWSGGAGNEQFF
>15|TRBJ2-7|TRBV3-1
CASSQMPTGAGEQYF
>13|TRBJ1-5|TRBV27
CASSFYPNQPQHF
>17|TRBJ2-7|TRBV5-1
CASSLGGPTSFSYEQYF
>16|TRBJ2-1|TRBV11-2
CASSLVGGGVWNEQFF
>11|TRBJ1-1|TRBV29-1
CSVVHNTEAFF
>14|TRBJ2-3|TRBV7-9
CASSYQGGTDTQYF
>16|TRBJ1-3|TRBV5-1
CASSLDRGDSGNTIYF
>14|TRBJ2-7|TRBV10-3
CAIGKGTGSYEQYF
>15|TRBJ1-5|TRBV5-1
CASSLGGTSNQPQHF
>14|TRBJ2-7|TRBV12-3/TRBV12-4
CASSFGTLSYEQYF
>14|TRBJ1-1|TRBV12-3/TRBV12-4
CASSSRQGDTEAFF
>16|TRBJ2-2|TRBV27
CASSPSGTWNTGELFF
>16|TRBJ2-3|TRBV7-2
CASSFGLAGGLDTQYF
>17|TRBJ2-5|TRBV7-6
CASSLVGVAWSVETQYF
>14|TRBJ2-7|TRBV5-6
CASSIPRVTYEQYF
>12|TRBJ1-3|TRBV12-3/TRBV12-4
CASRKIGNTIYF
>14|TRBJ1-5|TRBV5-1
CASSSTGTDQPQHF
>14|TRBJ2-1|TRBV27
CARALAGEGNEQFF
>15|TRBJ2-7|TRBV5-1
CASSNYDRGTDEQYF
>12|TRBJ1-1|TRBV12-3/TRBV12-4
CASSPPQGSAFF
>15|TRBJ2-5|TRBV5-4
CAIRGVAGEQETQYF
>13|TRBJ1-5|TRBV13
CASSWGWDQPQHF
>14|TRBJ2-3|TRBV21-1
CALVPGTDTDTQYF
>12|TRBJ2-5|TRBV7-2
CASSRQEETQYF
>16|TRBJ2-3|TRBV18
CASSPYGTGSWDTQYF
>14|TRBJ2-5|TRBV20-1
CSARDQGGTETQYF
>13|TRBJ2-3|TRBV25-1
CASSEFWGDTQYF
>14|TRBJ2-5|TRBV24-1
CATSDLHRDETQYF
>14|TRBJ1-2|TRBV24-1
CATSDSRDNYGYTF
>14|TRBJ2-1|TRBV12-3/TRBV12-4
CASRPGQEFNEQFF
>15|TRBJ2-7|TRBV5-1
CASSFQTGMALEQYF
>16|TRBJ2-3|TRBV2
CASSVGAAGGTDTQYF
>15|TRBJ2-1|TRBV20-1
CSAPNSGGTYNEQFF